This TCR beta chain was captured in a study of long-term antiretroviral therapy in people with HIV. A word on this clone: Its specificity is unknown.

Survey-level resolution applied to immunoSEQ assay v3.0. Here immunoSEQ multiplex PCR was the method, and the copy in TCRdb shows in-frame clones only, minus some. This sample has tens of thousands of clones, with around 90% found just once. Trimming removed 6 bases from V and 2 bases from J; junction bases left unmatched: 4. The CDR3 has 14 amino acids. Germline assignment: CDR1 MNHNY and CDR2 SVGAGI (reference sequence). Donors needed at least one pre-ART PBMC sample plus at least two post-ART samples. Broader study findings: Before ART, certain clones expanded, and these dominated the repertoire at all time points.

Sample: unsorted PBMCs, taken roughly 5 years after starting antiretroviral therapy. This rearrangement joins TRBV6-6 to TRBJ1-3; 7 bases fit TRBD1. The source is a woman aged 40 to 55 with HIV. CDR3 sequence (DNA): TGTGCCAGCAGCTCTACAGGGGCTGGAAACACCATATATTTT. It yields the protein CASSSTGAGNTIYF.